This is a list of T cell receptor beta chains from one sample in a study of vaccination effects on CD4 cells after COVID-19. Antigen specificity for these receptors is unknown. TCRdb's table, derived via immunoSEQ multiplex PCR, lists solely in-frame clones and lacks some. The sample records more than 50,000 clones, 60% to 85% being singletons. Sequenced here: CD4+ T cells from PBMCs cultured without peptide, sampled before COVID-19 vaccination. The receptors derive from a human donor who received a COVID-19 vaccine. The CDR3 runs from the conserved cysteine through the conserved F or W. The order of the fields is D gene, clone size, V gene, J gene, CDR3 protein, CDR3 DNA. D genes are given only for firm matches. Size is stated for part of the rows, as once, few or many counts, or as a class when the clone is expanded.

D: .
size: once
V: TRBV12-3/TRBV12-4
J: TRBJ1-1
CDR3: CASRDTGGTEAFF
DNA: TGTGCCAGCAGGGACACGGGGGGAACTGAAGCTTTCTTT

D: .
size: .
V: TRBV19
J: TRBJ1-2
CDR3: CASSETGIKTF
DNA: TGTGCCAGTAGTGAAACCGGGATTAAGACCTTC

D: .
size: .
V: TRBV5-6
J: TRBJ1-5
CDR3: CASSSGFNQPQHF
DNA: TGTGCCAGCAGCTCGGGGTTCAATCAGCCCCAGCATTTT

D: .
size: few
V: TRBV5-1
J: TRBJ1-1
CDR3: CASSFSGRDTEAFF
DNA: TGCGCCAGCAGCTTTTCGGGGAGAGACACTGAAGCTTTCTTT

D: .
size: .
V: TRBV21-1
J: TRBJ2-2
CDR3: CASPQGKELFF
DNA: TGTGCCAGCCCCCAGGGTAAGGAGCTGTTTTTT

D: .
size: .
V: TRBV15
J: TRBJ2-3
CDR3: CATSRAVAGTDTQYF
DNA: TGTGCCACCAGCAGAGCTGTTGCAGGCACAGATACGCAGTATTTT

D: .
size: .
V: TRBV5-6
J: TRBJ2-3
CDR3: CASSAQTRTDTQYF
DNA: TGTGCCAGCAGCGCTCAAACCAGAACAGATACGCAGTATTTT

D: .
size: .
V: TRBV18
J: TRBJ2-5
CDR3: CASSPGTGPEETQYF
DNA: TGTGCCAGCTCACCCGGGACGGGCCCCGAAGAGACCCAGTACTTC

D: .
size: few
V: TRBV24-1
J: TRBJ1-2
CDR3: CATSDPPGAEGYTF
DNA: TGTGCCACCAGTGATCCACCGGGGGCGGAGGGCTACACCTTC

D: .
size: few
V: TRBV2
J: TRBJ1-4
CDR3: CASTAESNEKLFF
DNA: TGTGCCAGCACGGCAGAATCTAATGAAAAACTGTTTTTT

D: TRBD1
size: .
V: TRBV9
J: TRBJ2-5
CDR3: CASSVGQGARIQETQYF
DNA: TGTGCCAGCAGCGTAGGTCAGGGGGCAAGGATACAAGAGACCCAGTACTTC

D: TRBD1
size: .
V: TRBV7-2
J: TRBJ1-4
CDR3: CASSRDRGHEKLFF
DNA: TGTGCCAGCAGCCGCGACAGGGGGCACGAAAAACTGTTTTTT

D: .
size: .
V: TRBV3-1/TRBV3-2
J: TRBJ1-3
CDR3: CASKVGEGNTIYF
DNA: TGTGCCAGCAAAGTAGGGGAGGGAAACACCATATATTTT

D: .
size: .
V: TRBV5-8
J: TRBJ2-3
CDR3: CASPASPLGGGTDTQYF
DNA: TGTGCCAGCCCAGCTTCACCGTTAGGCGGGGGCACAGATACGCAGTATTTT

D: TRBD1
size: .
V: TRBV19
J: TRBJ2-2
CDR3: CASSTGQGITGELFF
DNA: TGTGCCAGTAGTACGGGACAGGGAATCACCGGGGAGCTGTTTTTT

D: TRBD1
size: .
V: TRBV29-1
J: TRBJ2-5
CDR3: CSVGFGNTGGETQYF
DNA: TGCAGCGTTGGGTTCGGAAATACAGGGGGAGAGACCCAGTACTTC

D: TRBD1
size: .
V: TRBV12-5
J: TRBJ2-5
CDR3: CASGPGQGFRETQYF
DNA: TGTGCTAGTGGGCCGGGACAGGGTTTTAGGGAGACCCAGTACTTC

D: .
size: .
V: TRBV24-1
J: TRBJ2-6
CDR3: CATSDGLPGANVLTF
DNA: TGTGCCACCAGTGATGGATTACCTGGGGCCAACGTCCTGACTTTC

D: .
size: .
V: TRBV18
J: TRBJ2-5
CDR3: CASSPLTGSEGETQYF
DNA: TGTGCCAGCTCACCACTAACAGGGAGTGAGGGAGAGACCCAGTACTTC

D: .
size: once
V: TRBV3-1/TRBV3-2
J: TRBJ2-4
CDR3: CASSPALGILGKNIQYF
DNA: TGTGCCAGCAGCCCAGCTTTGGGGATTTTAGGGAAAAACATTCAGTACTTC

D: .
size: .
V: TRBV24-1
J: TRBJ2-2
CDR3: CATSVGPVNTGELFF
DNA: TGTGCCACCAGTGTTGGTCCAGTTAACACCGGGGAGCTGTTTTTT

D: .
size: .
V: TRBV10-1
J: TRBJ2-3
CDR3: CASSRAYTDTQYF
DNA: TGCGCCAGCAGTAGGGCCTACACAGATACGCAGTATTTT

D: .
size: .
V: TRBV24-1
J: TRBJ2-5
CDR3: CATSDPGTPIETQYF
DNA: TGTGCCACCAGTGACCCCGGGACACCTATCGAGACCCAGTACTTC

D: .
size: few
V: TRBV18
J: TRBJ1-5
CDR3: CASSPQGSNQPQHF
DNA: TGTGCCAGCTCACCACAGGGTAGCAATCAGCCCCAGCATTTT

D: TRBD2
size: .
V: TRBV5-1
J: TRBJ2-3
CDR3: CASTWTSGTDTQYF
DNA: TGCGCCAGCACCTGGACTAGCGGAACAGATACGCAGTATTTT

D: TRBD1
size: .
V: TRBV4-1
J: TRBJ1-6
CDR3: CASSQVDRDNSPLHF
DNA: TGCGCCAGCAGCCAAGTGGACAGGGATAATTCACCCCTCCACTTT

D: TRBD2
size: once
V: TRBV18
J: TRBJ2-3
CDR3: CASSPLAGGTDTQYF
DNA: TGTGCCAGCTCACCACTAGCGGGGGGCACAGATACGCAGTATTTT

D: TRBD1
size: .
V: TRBV18
J: TRBJ2-1
CDR3: CASSPGTGANEQFF
DNA: TGTGCCAGCTCACCCGGGACAGGGGCCAATGAGCAGTTCTTC

D: .
size: .
V: TRBV9
J: TRBJ1-6
CDR3: CASSATRGNSPLHF
DNA: TGTGCCAGCAGCGCGACTAGGGGTAATTCACCCCTCCACTTT

D: .
size: .
V: TRBV7-2
J: TRBJ2-4
CDR3: CASVDMLSKNIQYF
DNA: TGTGCCAGCGTCGACATGCTTTCCAAAAACATTCAGTACTTC

D: .
size: .
V: TRBV2
J: TRBJ2-1
CDR3: CAGSSYNEQFF
DNA: TGTGCCGGGTCCTCCTACAATGAGCAGTTCTTC

D: TRBD1
size: .
V: TRBV2
J: TRBJ2-1
CDR3: CASFRTGGDNEQFF
DNA: TGTGCCAGCTTTAGGACAGGGGGTGACAATGAGCAGTTCTTC

D: .
size: .
V: TRBV5-1
J: TRBJ1-1
CDR3: CASRRGDGVGTEAFF
DNA: TGCGCCAGCAGGCGGGGGGATGGGGTCGGAACTGAAGCTTTCTTT

D: .
size: .
V: TRBV7-2
J: TRBJ1-5
CDR3: CASSADPSHQPQHF
DNA: TGTGCCAGCAGCGCCGACCCATCCCATCAGCCCCAGCATTTT

D: .
size: .
V: TRBV10-3
J: TRBJ2-3
CDR3: CAISEWAVGTDTQYF
DNA: TGTGCCATCAGTGAGTGGGCAGTAGGCACAGATACGCAGTATTTT

D: .
size: .
V: TRBV5-1
J: TRBJ2-5
CDR3: CASSFSGKQETQYF
DNA: TGCGCCAGCAGCTTTTCAGGGAAACAAGAGACCCAGTACTTC

D: .
size: .
V: TRBV4-1
J: TRBJ1-3
CDR3: CASSQEIQSGNTIYF
DNA: TGCGCCAGCAGCCAAGAGATCCAATCTGGAAACACCATATATTTT

D: .
size: .
V: TRBV11-3
J: TRBJ2-2
CDR3: CASSWVRTGELFF
DNA: TGTGCCAGCAGCTGGGTCCGCACCGGGGAGCTGTTTTTT

D: TRBD1
size: once
V: TRBV27
J: TRBJ1-5
CDR3: CASSLQGEEQPQHF
DNA: TGTGCCAGCAGTCTACAGGGGGAAGAACAGCCCCAGCATTTT

D: .
size: .
V: TRBV5-1
J: TRBJ2-1
CDR3: CASSGKYNEQFF
DNA: TGCGCCAGCAGCGGAAAATACAATGAGCAGTTCTTC

D: TRBD1
size: few
V: TRBV11-2
J: TRBJ1-3
CDR3: CASSGQGLSGNTIYF
DNA: TGTGCCAGCAGCGGACAGGGGTTATCTGGAAACACCATATATTTT